These 17 T cell receptor beta chains came from one sample sequenced in a study of blood T cell repertoires in COVID-19. Only in-frame clones appear in the TCRdb table, and some are missing; sequencing was by immunoSEQ multiplex PCR. This table has about 190,000 clones, 75% to 95% appearing once. The sequenced sample was peripheral blood. These receptors originate from a man aged 50 to 59 with acute or convalescent COVID-19.

The chain recombines TRBV7-2 with TRBJ2-7; D gene ambiguous. V dropped 1 base and J dropped 9 bases, with 10 bases sitting between them. Germline assignment: CDR1 SGHTA and CDR2 FQGNSA. This CDR3 has 12 residues. The CDR3 coding sequence is TGTGCCAGCAGCTTAGTTTATGGAGCGCAGTACGTC. Amino acid sequence: CASSLVYGAQYV.

V and J are TRBV7-9 and TRBJ1-2; 8 nucleotides line up with TRBD1. V lost 5 bases, J lost 4 bases, and 9 bases stayed unmatched. This CDR3 contains 15 residues. Germline CDR1 and CDR2: SEHNR and FQNEAQ (reference sequence). The CDR3 DNA sequence: TGTGCCAGCAGCACCCGGACAGGGCCCGTCTATGGCTACACCTTC. As protein: CASSTRTGPVYGYTF. Filled out from reference TRBV7-9 and TRBJ1-2, the complete variable domain reads DTGVSQNPRHKITKRGQNVTFRCDPISEHNRLYWYRQTLGQGPEFLTYFQNEAQLEKSRLLSDRFSAERPKGSFSTLEIQRTEQGDSAMYLCASSTRTGPVYGYTFGSGTRLTVV.

The chain recombines TRBV10-3 with TRBJ2-2, with 8 bases matching TRBD2. The CDR3 sequence is 15 residues long. CDR1 is ENHRY and CDR2 is SYGVKD in the germline V gene. V dropped 0 bases and J dropped 6; count of bases not matched to a gene: 3. The CDR3 bases are TGTGCCATCAGTGAGTCATCGGGGGGGTCCGGGGAGCTGTTTTTT. This codes for CAISESSGGSGELFF.

The chain links TRBV9 to TRBJ1-2; 7 bases align to TRBD1. The junction had 2 bases not matched to a gene; V was cut back by 0 bases and J by 6 bases. The germline CDR1 and CDR2 sequences are SGDLS and YYNGEE. This CDR3 region has 13 residues. The CDR3 DNA sequence: TGTGCCAGCAGCGTAGTAGGGGGCGATGGCTACACCTTC. This sequence encodes CASSVVGGDGYTF.

This clone was counted once. This sequence joins TRBV7-6 and TRBJ1-6, with a tentative D call TRBD1 (5 bases). V shed 4 bases and J shed 8 bases, with 15 bases lying between them. The CDR3 totals 15 residues. Germline V gene lookup returns CDR1 SGHVS and CDR2 FNYEAQ. The CDR3 bases are TGTGCCAGCAGCTCCACGGGGGGGGGAGATTCACCCCTCCACTTT. Protein product: CASSSTGGGDSPLHF.

The V and J genes are TRBV27 and TRBJ2-7, with TRBD2 matching 14 bases. From germline, CDR1 is MNHEY and CDR2 SMNVEV (reference sequence). The junction had 6 bases not matched to a gene; V was cut back by 0 bases and J by 5 bases. The CDR3 consists of 17 residues. The DNA for the CDR3 is TGTGCCAGCAGTTTATCGGGGTGGACTAGCGGGAGGAACGAGCAGTACTTC. As protein: CASSLSGWTSGRNEQYF.

This chain uses TRBV28 with TRBJ1-3; TRBD1 matches at 9 bases. With V trimmed by 7 bases and J by 2 bases, 12 bases remained unmatched. In germline, CDR1 is MDHEN, CDR2 SYDVKM. This CDR3 comprises 17 residues. CDR3 sequence: CASNRGPIFGAGNTIYF. The CDR3 coding sequence is TGTGCCAGCAACAGGGGGCCCATCTTCGGAGCTGGAAACACCATATATTTT.

The V and J genes are TRBV3-1 (or the pseudogene TRBV3-2) and TRBJ2-1; 8 nucleotides match TRBD2. J lost 8 bases, V lost 2 bases, and 8 bases had no gene match. The CDR3 is 15 residues long. Germline V gene sequence: CDR1 LGHDT, CDR2 YNNKEL (reference sequence). This chain's CDR3 is CASSQNPGLEYEQFF. In DNA form, the CDR3 reads TGTGCCAGCAGCCAAAACCCGGGACTAGAGTATGAGCAGTTCTTC.

The chain has TRBV9 and TRBJ2-2, with D possibly matching TRBD2 (6 bases). V gave up 1 base and J gave up 0 bases, with 10 bases separating them. The germline V gene encodes CDR1 SGDLS and CDR2 YYNGEE. The CDR3 is made up of 16 amino acids. The CDR3 sequence: CASSVLGTPNTGELFF. In DNA form, the CDR3 reads TGTGCCAGCAGCGTATTGGGGACTCCGAACACCGGGGAGCTGTTTTTT.

The CDR3 nucleotides are TGTGCCAGCGGCACGACAGGGAAAGGCTACACCTTC. This translates into CASGTTGKGYTF. The chain combines TRBV28 with TRBJ1-2; 7 positions agree with TRBD1. The ends lost 8 bases at V and 8 bases at J; junction bases unmatched: 8. This CDR3 has 12 amino acids. Germline V gene sequence: CDR1 MDHEN, CDR2 SYDVKM.

The rearrangement uses TRBV7-8 and TRBJ1-1; D remains unclear. This CDR3 is built from 13 residues. V was trimmed by 2 bases and J by 5 bases, leaving 9 bases between them. Germline loops: CDR1 SGHVS, CDR2 FQNEAQ. CDR3 residues: CASSLFSGTEAFF. The CDR3 bases are TGTGCCAGCAGCTTATTTTCGGGGACTGAAGCTTTCTTT.

The chain recombines TRBV18 with TRBJ1-1; D is uncertain. Germline V gene sequence: CDR1 KGHSH, CDR2 LQKENI. V dropped 3 bases and J dropped 0 bases, with 8 bases sitting between them. This CDR3 has 14 amino acids. CDR3 DNA sequence: TGTGCCAGCTCACCTACAGAGTTGAACACTGAAGCTTTCTTT. This encodes CASSPTELNTEAFF.

V is TRBV2 and J is TRBJ2-3, with 8 bases lining up with TRBD2. Germline V gene lookup returns CDR1 SNHLY and CDR2 FYNNEI. The CDR3 length is 14 residues. The CDR3: CVTRRGGITDTQYF. Written as DNA, the CDR3 is TGTGTTACACGGCGCGGGGGGATAACAGATACGCAGTATTTT.

The count of this clone is one. This chain uses TRBV6-5 with TRBJ1-5, with 10 nucleotides matching TRBD1. The J segment lost 5 bases and the V segment lost 6 bases, leaving 7 bases of the junction unmatched. The CDR3 length is 15 residues. Looked up from germline, CDR1 is MNHEY and CDR2 is SVGAGI. The CDR3 here is CASSLGTGDHQPQHF. DNA of the CDR3: TGTGCCAGCAGCCTAGGGACAGGGGACCATCAGCCCCAGCATTTT.

The chain is built from TRBV27 and TRBJ1-2; the D is unclear. Per the germline V gene, CDR1 is MNHEY and CDR2 is SMNVEV (reference sequence). The CDR3 sequence is 13 residues long. V was cut by 4 bases and J by 1 base, with 7 bases left in between. CDR3 bases: TGTGCCAGCAGTTCCGGGGATAACTATGGCTACACCTTC. This encodes CASSSGDNYGYTF.

J is TRBJ2-6 and V is TRBV2; unclear D gene. The ends were cut back, 5 bases at V and 4 bases at J, with 18 bases in the middle. The CDR3 runs 17 residues. From germline, CDR1 is SNHLY and CDR2 FYNNEI. As DNA, the CDR3 is TGTGCCAGCAGTACGGGTCTACTGACGTCAGGGGCCAACGTCCTGACTTTC. It encodes CASSTGLLTSGANVLTF.

J is TRBJ1-5 and V is TRBV27; D is ambiguous. The V end lost 5 bases, the J end lost 2 bases, and 10 bases lay between the germline ends. Per the germline V gene, CDR1 is MNHEY and CDR2 is SMNVEV (reference sequence). The CDR3 spans 14 residues. CDR3 DNA sequence: TGTGCCAGCAGTCTAAGTATGGGCAATCAGCCCCAGCATTTT. Its protein product is CASSLSMGNQPQHF.